The 8 T cell receptor beta chains presented below share a single source sample, sequenced in a study of cytomegalovirus exposure and HLA in healthy donors. Repertoires were generated with immunoSEQ multiplex PCR, while TCRdb's copy carries only in-frame clones and drops some. The table records some 67,000 clones, about 95% of them present only once. Sequencing used PBMCs. The receptors were sampled from a young woman in good health and CMV-seronegative.

The table lists this clone with a count of one. The CDR3 sequence: CASSQRASILRGNEQFF. The CDR3, as DNA: TGTGCCAGCAGCCAACGCGCTTCCATCCTACGTGGCAATGAGCAGTTCTTC. V gene TRBV7-2 combines with J gene TRBJ2-1; the D is unclear. The germline V gene has CDR1 SGHTA and CDR2 FQGNSA. The CDR3 runs 17 residues. The V end lost 5 bases, the J end lost 6 bases, and 23 bases lay between the germline ends. The variable domain in full, with the rest retrieved from reference TRBV7-2 and TRBJ2-1, is GAGVSQSPSNKVTEKGKDVELRCDPISGHTALYWYRQSLGQGLEFLIYFQGNSAPDKSGLPSDRFSAERTGGSVSTLTIQRTQQEDSAVYLCASSQRASILRGNEQFFGPGTRLTVL.

V and J are TRBV4-1 and TRBJ1-5; TRBD1 is a possible D gene (6 bases). The CDR3 spans 16 residues. Germline-derived CDR1 and CDR2 are MGHRA and YSYEKL. Trimming took off 1 base at V and 0 bases at J, with 10 bases between the two ends. Here the CDR3 DNA reads TGCGCCAGCAGCCAAGGACAGGACGTTAGCAATCAGCCCCAGCATTTT. This encodes CASSQGQDVSNQPQHF.

The J gene is TRBJ1-3, the V gene TRBV2, with 8 bases fitting TRBD1. There are 17 residues in the CDR3. V lost 4 bases, J lost 0 bases, and 8 bases stayed unmatched. CDR1 and CDR2 (germline): SNHLY, FYNNEI. In DNA, the CDR3 is TGTGCCAGCAGTGTGTGGCAGGGGGCACTCTCTGGAAACACCATATATTTT. Translating gives CASSVWQGALSGNTIYF.

The chain has TRBV5-1 and TRBJ2-5; D is ambiguous. This CDR3 is 13 amino acids long. Germline lookup yields CDR1 SGHRS and CDR2 YFSETQ. Trimming pared 5 bases from V and 5 bases from J, leaving 13 bases between. CDR3 sequence: CASSLGGMETQYF. The CDR3 DNA follows: TGCGCCAGCAGTTTAGGCGGAATGGAGACCCAGTACTTC.

The chain has TRBV18 and TRBJ1-1, with D perhaps TRBD1 (5 bases). The CDR3 has 17 amino acids. Germline-derived CDR1 and CDR2 are KGHSH and LQKENI. Trimming shortened V by 3 bases and J by 2 bases, and 19 bases separated the two germline ends. Here the CDR3 reads CASSPEPPGLLNTEAFF. As DNA, the CDR3 is TGTGCCAGCTCACCCGAACCTCCGGGACTCCTAAACACTGAAGCTTTCTTT.

Concerning this clone itself: Sequence at one end of the junction differs from germline and may be a read error. The rearrangement links TRBV16 to TRBJ2-1; D might be TRBD2 (5 bases). The CDR3 length is 14 residues. Germline CDR1 reads KGHSY; CDR2 reads FQNENV. The CDR3 DNA is TGTGCCAGCAGCCAATCATCCACCGGGAATGAACAGTTCTTC. It specifies CASSQSSTGNEQFF.

J is TRBJ1-1 and V is TRBV4-1, with 8 nucleotides matching TRBD1. The CDR3 totals 14 residues. Germline V gene sequence: CDR1 MGHRA, CDR2 YSYEKL. Germline trimming cut 4 bases from V and 4 bases from J; bases unmatched to any gene: 5. CDR3 protein: CASSLRQGSTEAFF. CDR3 DNA sequence: TGCGCCAGCAGCCTAAGACAGGGGAGCACTGAAGCTTTCTTT.

V is TRBV4-2 and J is TRBJ2-3, with 9 bases aligning to TRBD2. Trimming removed 0 bases from V and 5 bases from J; junction bases left unmatched: 12. CDR3 length: 18 amino acids. CDR1 LGHNA and CDR2 YNFKEQ come from the germline V gene. The CDR3, as DNA: TGTGCCAGCAGCCAAGAGAAGGTTGGCCTAGCGGGAAGAGATACGCAGTATTTT. This translates into CASSQEKVGLAGRDTQYF.